These 32 T cell receptor beta chains came from one sample sequenced in a study of blood T cell repertoires in COVID-19. Produced via immunoSEQ multiplex PCR; TCRdb's table is partial and in-frame only. The sample includes about 91,000 clones, around 80% of them seen just once. Material: peripheral blood. The receptors originated from a man aged 50-60 years with active or convalescent COVID-19.

The chain has TRBV27 and TRBJ1-1, with D unclear. The CDR3 is 15 amino acids. V was trimmed by 4 bases and J by 0 bases, leaving 12 bases between them. CDR1 is MNHEY, CDR2 SMNVEV, per germline (reference sequence). The CDR3 bases are TGTGCCAGCAGTTCTAGCCGGGTCTTGAACACTGAAGCTTTCTTT. The encoded protein is CASSSSRVLNTEAFF.

This chain links TRBV10-3 with TRBJ2-3, with 9 bases matching TRBD1. With 7 bases clipped from V and 0 bases from J, the junction kept 5 bases outside the gene matches. Per the germline V gene, CDR1 is ENHRY and CDR2 is SYGVKD. The CDR3 is 15 amino acids. The CDR3 region is CAITRTGESTDTQYF. The CDR3 DNA reads TGTGCCATCACCCGGACAGGGGAGAGCACAGATACGCAGTATTTT.

This sequence joins TRBV7-9 and TRBJ1-4; 10 nucleotides align to TRBD1. The CDR3 spans 13 residues. Germline-derived CDR1 and CDR2 are SEHNR and FQNEAQ (reference sequence). Germline trimming cut 7 bases from V and 8 bases from J; bases unmatched to any gene: 4. CDR3 DNA sequence: TGTGCCAGCACCTCGACAGGGGGCGAAAAACTGTTTTTT. Residues: CASTSTGGEKLFF.

The gene calls are TRBV18 and TRBJ2-7, with D possibly TRBD1 on 5 matching bases. Trimming took 4 bases from V and 7 from J, leaving 11 bases between them. The V gene's germline CDR1 is KGHSH and CDR2 LQKENI. This CDR3 has 12 residues. The CDR3 region has the DNA TGTGCCAGCTCACTAAGACAGAGGGAGCAGTACGTC. Amino acid sequence: CASSLRQREQYV.

The chain combines TRBV5-1 with TRBJ1-1; tentative D call: TRBD1 (6 bases). The V end was cut by 1 base, the J end by 1 base, with 11 bases between. The CDR3 totals 15 residues. Germline assignment: CDR1 SGHRS and CDR2 YFSETQ. In nucleotides, the CDR3 is TGCGCCAGCAGCTTGATGACAGGAGAGAACACTGAAGCTTTCTTT. Residues: CASSLMTGENTEAFF.

The genes are TRBV6-5 and TRBJ1-1; 7 bases align to TRBD1. Unmatched junction bases numbered 8, after V lost 7 bases and J lost 3 bases. CDR1 is MNHEY and CDR2 is SVGAGI in the germline V gene. The CDR3 has 14 residues. The CDR3 here is CASITGDWDTEAFF. The CDR3 DNA sequence: TGTGCCAGCATAACAGGGGATTGGGACACTGAAGCTTTCTTT.

In DNA form, the CDR3 reads TGTGCCAGCAGTCTGGGAAATGCAGGGGACGAGCAGTACTTC. Its protein is CASSLGNAGDEQYF. The chain has TRBV6-6 and TRBJ2-7, with D perhaps TRBD1 (6 bases). Germline lookup yields CDR1 MNHNY and CDR2 SVGAGI (reference sequence). V was cut by 5 bases and J by 5 bases, with 16 bases left in between. This CDR3 is 14 amino acids long.

The V call is TRBV3-1 (or the pseudogene TRBV3-2), the J call TRBJ1-5; TRBD1 matches 8 bases. J lost 6 bases, V lost 4 bases, and 11 bases had no gene match. The CDR3 extends over 16 amino acids. The germline V gene encodes CDR1 LGHDT and CDR2 YNNKEL (reference sequence). CDR3 region: CASSPTSRGRGQPQHF. CDR3 DNA sequence: TGTGCCAGCAGCCCTACGTCCAGGGGGCGCGGTCAGCCCCAGCATTTT.

V gene TRBV2 combines with J gene TRBJ2-3; 13 bases align to TRBD2. Germline loops: CDR1 SNHLY, CDR2 FYNNEI. The CDR3 consists of 16 residues. With V trimmed by 5 bases and J by 0 bases, 2 bases remained unmatched. The CDR3 protein is CASSKTSGGSTDTQYF. The CDR3 coding sequence is TGTGCCAGCAGTAAGACTAGCGGGGGGAGCACAGATACGCAGTATTTT.

The chain is built from TRBV19 and TRBJ2-3; D perhaps matches TRBD2 (5 bases). The V end was cut by 5 bases, the J end by 2 bases, with 14 bases between. This CDR3 comprises 15 residues. Germline lookup yields CDR1 LNHDA and CDR2 SQIVND (reference sequence). In DNA, the CDR3 is TGTGCCAGTAGTCCAACAAGAGGGTCCACAGATACGCAGTATTTT. It codes for CASSPTRGSTDTQYF. The full variable domain, with the rest looked up from reference TRBV19 and TRBJ2-3, is DGGITQSPKYLFRKEGQNVTLSCEQNLNHDAMYWYRQDPGQGLRLIYYSQIVNDFQKGDIAEGYSVSREKKESFPLTVTSAQKNPTAFYLCASSPTRGSTDTQYFGPGTRLTVL.

This rearrangement joins TRBV24-1 to TRBJ1-5; D gene ambiguous. Trimming removed 5 bases at V and 3 bases at J, with 7 bases between. The CDR3 is 13 amino acids. Germline V gives CDR1 KGHDR, CDR2 SFDVKD. The CDR3 reads CATSGPFNQPQHF. In nucleotides, the CDR3 is TGTGCCACCAGTGGGCCGTTCAATCAGCCCCAGCATTTT.

V and J are TRBV5-6 and TRBJ1-2, with D perhaps TRBD1 (5 bases). V lost 1 base, J lost 3 bases, and 10 bases lay in between. This CDR3 spans 14 amino acids. Germline CDR1 and CDR2: SGHDT and YYEEEE. The CDR3 is CASSLLGVYYGYTF. CDR3 bases: TGTGCCAGCAGCTTGCTAGGGGTTTACTATGGCTACACCTTC.

The V call is TRBV24-1, the J call TRBJ2-7, with 9 bases aligning to TRBD1. With V trimmed by 4 bases and J by 4 bases, 7 bases remained unmatched. Germline assignment: CDR1 KGHDR and CDR2 SFDVKD. The CDR3 spans 15 residues. DNA of the CDR3: TGTGCCACCAGTGACCATACAGGGGGCGGATACGAGCAGTACTTC. As protein: CATSDHTGGGYEQYF.

The gene calls are TRBV11-2 and TRBJ1-1; possible D gene TRBD1, 6 bases. CDR3 length equals 15 residues. CDR1 is SGHAT and CDR2 is FQNNGV in the germline V gene. V lost 6 bases to trimming and J lost 4 bases, with 18 bases between them. For the CDR3, the DNA is TGTGCCAGCAGTTCTCAACTGATAGGGGGCACTGAAGCTTTCTTT. This gives the protein CASSSQLIGGTEAFF.

The rearrangement uses TRBV4-1 and TRBJ2-4; D is uncertain. Germline-derived CDR1 and CDR2 are MGHRA and YSYEKL. The CDR3 is 17 residues long. V lost 0 bases to trimming and J lost 2 bases, with 14 bases between them. The CDR3 reads CASSQDQSGTSKNIQYF. CDR3 DNA sequence: TGCGCCAGCAGCCAAGACCAGTCAGGCACCTCCAAAAACATTCAGTACTTC.

The rearrangement uses TRBV5-1 and TRBJ2-2; no definite D call. The CDR3 is 14 amino acids. In germline, CDR1 is SGHRS, CDR2 YFSETQ. Deletions cut 0 bases from V and 1 base from J, with 4 bases between. CDR3 nucleotide sequence: TGCGCCAGCAGCTTGGTCGGGAACACCGGGGAGCTGTTTTTT. This encodes CASSLVGNTGELFF.

This chain uses TRBV18 with TRBJ2-3; 8 bases are a match to TRBD1. Losses at the gene ends were 3 bases for V and 1 base for J; bases not matched to a gene: 6. CDR3 size: 16 residues. Germline CDR1 KGHSH, CDR2 LQKENI. CDR3 in DNA: TGTGCCAGCTCACCTGCGACAGGGGCGGGCACAGATACGCAGTATTTT. This codes for CASSPATGAGTDTQYF.

The count of this clone is one. The J gene is TRBJ1-6, the V gene TRBV5-1; D remains ambiguous. The CDR3 is 14 residues long. Looked up from germline, CDR1 is SGHRS and CDR2 is YFSETQ. V lost 4 bases and J lost 0, with 5 bases in between. CDR3 DNA sequence: TGCGCCAGCAGCAAGAGCTCCTATAATTCACCCCTCCACTTT. Protein sequence: CASSKSSYNSPLHF. Together with reference TRBV5-1 and TRBJ1-6, the CDR3 gives the full variable domain: KAGVTQTPRYLIKTRGQQVTLSCSPISGHRSVSWYQQTPGQGLQFLFEYFSETQRNKGNFPGRFSGRQFSNSRSEMNVSTLELGDSALYLCASSKSSYNSPLHFGNGTRLTVT.

The rearrangement uses TRBV5-5 and TRBJ2-1; D might be TRBD2 (5 bases). Per the germline V gene, CDR1 is SGHKS and CDR2 is YYEKEE (reference sequence). The length of the CDR3 is 14 residues. Trimming left V 0 bases short and J 3 bases short, with 7 bases between. The CDR3 nucleotides are TGTGCCAGCAGCTTGGGGGGAGACTACAATGAGCAGTTCTTC. As protein: CASSLGGDYNEQFF.

This chain links TRBV11-1 with TRBJ1-2, with D tentatively TRBD1 (5 bases). The CDR3 length is 14 residues. V was pared by 4 bases and J by 2 bases, with 11 bases between. Per the germline V gene, CDR1 is SGHAT and CDR2 is FQDESV (reference sequence). The CDR3 region has the DNA TGTGCCAGCAGCTCCATAGACAGAAACTATGGCTACACCTTC. Protein: CASSSIDRNYGYTF.

This chain connects TRBV7-2 to TRBJ2-7; possible D gene TRBD1, 6 bases. CDR3 length equals 15 residues. Germline values: CDR1 SGHTA, CDR2 FQGNSA. V dropped 5 bases and J dropped 3 bases, with 17 bases sitting between them. In nucleotides, the CDR3 is TGTGCCAGCAGCGTCCTCCGGGACACCTACTACGAGCAGTACTTC. It encodes CASSVLRDTYYEQYF.

The V call is TRBV7-2, the J call TRBJ2-1, with 10 nucleotides matching TRBD1. CDR1 SGHTA and CDR2 FQGNSA come from the germline V gene. The CDR3 consists of 16 residues. Losses at the gene ends were 5 bases for V and 4 bases for J; bases not matched to a gene: 8. The CDR3 DNA is TGTGCCAGCAGCCCCTACGGGACAGGGGAATACAATGAGCAGTTCTTC. It encodes CASSPYGTGEYNEQFF.

The chain is built from TRBV7-2 and TRBJ2-3, with D possibly TRBD1 on 5 matching bases. CDR1 is SGHTA and CDR2 is FQGNSA in the germline V gene. V lost 0 bases and J 1 base, leaving 8 bases between the germline ends. The CDR3 totals 15 residues. This CDR3 reads CASSLARVRTDTQYF. CDR3 nucleotides: TGTGCCAGCAGCTTAGCCAGGGTTCGCACAGATACGCAGTATTTT.

The V and J genes are TRBV12-3 or TRBV12-4 and TRBJ1-1; 7 bases line up with TRBD1. Unmatched junction bases numbered 4, after V lost 11 bases and J lost 1 base. This CDR3 is built from 12 residues. The CDR3 DNA reads as TGTGCCGGGAGGACAGGGAACACTGAAGCTTTCTTT. As protein: CAGRTGNTEAFF.

V gene TRBV9 combines with J gene TRBJ2-1; 9 bases are a match to TRBD1. CDR3 length equals 16 residues. The V and J ends lost 0 bases and 7 bases, in that order; junction bases with no gene match: 8. CDR1 and CDR2 (germline): SGDLS, YYNGEE. The CDR3 loop reads CASSVAGQGGWNEQFF. The CDR3 DNA sequence: TGTGCCAGCAGCGTAGCGGGACAGGGAGGATGGAATGAGCAGTTCTTC.

V gene TRBV30 combines with J gene TRBJ2-5; 11 bases are a match to TRBD2. The CDR3 is 15 amino acids. After removal of 1 base from V and 7 bases from J, the junction contained 8 bases not matched to a gene. Germline assignment: CDR1 GTSNPN and CDR2 SVGIG (reference sequence). The CDR3 DNA follows: TGTGCCTGGAGTGCGCCTAGCGGGGGGATCGGGACCCAGTACTTC. Its translation is CAWSAPSGGIGTQYF. The full variable domain, rest sourced from reference TRBV30 and TRBJ2-5, is SQTIHQWPATLVQPVGSPLSLECTVEGTSNPNLYWYRQAAGRGLQLLFYSVGIGQISSEVPQNLSASRPQDRQFILSSKKLLLSDSGFYLCAWSAPSGGIGTQYFGPGTRLLVL.

The V gene is TRBV7-9, the J gene TRBJ1-5; TRBD1 agrees at 9 bases. Per germline, CDR1 SEHNR and CDR2 FQNEAQ (reference sequence). J was trimmed by 3 bases and V by 6 bases; bases with no gene match: 3. The CDR3 spans 14 residues. The CDR3 sequence: CASRGQGSNQPQHF. Here the CDR3 DNA reads TGTGCCAGCAGGGGACAGGGATCCAATCAGCCCCAGCATTTT.

The chain links TRBV10-3 to TRBJ2-1, with 15 bases lining up with TRBD2. CDR1 is ENHRY, CDR2 SYGVKD, per germline. The CDR3 sequence is 18 residues long. V lost 4 bases, J lost 4 bases, and 8 bases stayed unmatched. CDR3 nucleotide sequence: TGTGCCATCAGTGCCGGGACTAGCGGGGGGAGAATTTACAATGAGCAGTTCTTC. Translated: CAISAGTSGGRIYNEQFF.

This clone was counted only a few times. Its ends do not fully match the called genes, so a read error is possible. The chain combines TRBV3-1 (or the pseudogene TRBV3-2) with TRBJ1-1; D unclear. CDR1 is LGHDT, CDR2 YNNKEL, per germline (reference sequence). The CDR3 is 12 amino acids. In DNA, the CDR3 is TGTGCCAGCAGACAAGCCGGGACTGAAGCTTTCTTT. This translates into CASRQAGTEAFF.

In its sample, this clone was seen a few times. The chain uses TRBV5-1 and TRBJ1-4; no clear D gene. V lost 0 bases, J lost 7 bases, and 10 bases lay in between. Germline CDR1 and CDR2: SGHRS and YFSETQ. CDR3 size: 14 residues. CDR3 DNA sequence: TGCGCCAGCAGCTTGGGTGGTAATAGTGAAAAACTGTTTTTT. As protein: CASSLGGNSEKLFF.

This clone was recorded once. The CDR3 loop is CSARPTFEQYF. CDR3 nucleotide sequence: TGCAGTGCTAGGCCGACTTTCGAGCAGTACTTC. V usage is TRBV20-1 and J usage is TRBJ2-7; D remains unclear. The germline V gene has CDR1 DFQATT and CDR2 SNEGSKA (reference sequence). The CDR3 is 11 amino acids. Trimming pared 3 bases from V and 6 bases from J, leaving 9 bases between.

The chain is built from TRBV19 and TRBJ1-2, with a tentative D call TRBD1 (5 bases). V was trimmed by 10 bases and J by 3 bases, leaving 12 bases between them. This CDR3 spans 12 amino acids. The germline CDR1 and CDR2 sequences are LNHDA and SQIVND (reference sequence). DNA of the CDR3: TGTGCCACCACAGGACAAGACTATGGCTACACCTTC. It specifies CATTGQDYGYTF.